The clone carrying this T cell receptor (beta chain) has only one observation. V was trimmed by 6 bases and J by 0 bases, leaving 3 bases between them. This CDR3 spans 12 amino acids. Germline loops: CDR1 MDHEN, CDR2 SYDVKM. TCRdb's table, derived via immunoSEQ multiplex PCR, lists solely in-frame clones and lacks some. The sample holds some 270,000 clones, approximately 85% seen once. The sample originates from a study of blood T cell repertoires in COVID-19. This TCR derives from a woman aged 65 to 85 with acute or convalescent COVID-19. The chain employs TRBV28 and TRBJ1-5; D is unclear. The sequenced material came from peripheral blood. CDR3: CASSYSNQPQHF. Here the CDR3 DNA reads TGTGCCAGCAGCTATAGCAATCAGCCCCAGCATTTT.